The next 2 T cell receptor beta chains were all read from a single sample in a study of PD-1 blockade in classical Hodgkin lymphoma. All the patients suffered relapse after autologous stem cell transplantation, and brentuximab vedotin exposure differed. Assay: immunoSEQ multiplex PCR; the TCRdb copy retains only in-frame clones and omits some. The sample has some 96,000 clones, 80% to 90% seen once; the top ten hold approximately 15%. This specimen was peripheral blood mononuclear cells (PBMCs), taken before the second cycle of nivolumab. These TCRs come from a human donor with classical Hodgkin lymphoma.

This chain connects TRBV6-1 to TRBJ2-5; maybe TRBD2 (6 bases). From germline, CDR1 is MNHNS and CDR2 SASEGT. V was clipped by 2 bases and J by 3 bases, with 13 bases between them. The CDR3 runs to 15 residues. CDR3: CASSEPGTLKETQYF. In DNA, the CDR3 is TGTGCCAGCAGTGAACCCGGGACTCTGAAAGAGACCCAGTACTTC.

The gene calls are TRBV5-6 and TRBJ1-5; 10 bases map to TRBD1. V shed 0 bases, J shed 2 bases, and the junction held 5 bases outside the gene matches. This CDR3 has 17 amino acids. CDR1 is SGHDT, CDR2 YYEEEE, per germline. The CDR3 protein is CASSLGRGTGGNQPQHF. In DNA form, the CDR3 reads TGTGCCAGCAGCTTGGGAAGGGGGACAGGGGGCAATCAGCCCCAGCATTTT. Drawing the rest from reference TRBV5-6 and TRBJ1-5, the complete variable domain is DAGVTQSPTHLIKTRGQQVTLRCSPKSGHDTVSWYQQALGQGPQFIFQYYEEEERQRGNFPDRFSGHQFPNYSSELNVNALLLGDSALYLCASSLGRGTGGNQPQHFGDGTRLSIL.